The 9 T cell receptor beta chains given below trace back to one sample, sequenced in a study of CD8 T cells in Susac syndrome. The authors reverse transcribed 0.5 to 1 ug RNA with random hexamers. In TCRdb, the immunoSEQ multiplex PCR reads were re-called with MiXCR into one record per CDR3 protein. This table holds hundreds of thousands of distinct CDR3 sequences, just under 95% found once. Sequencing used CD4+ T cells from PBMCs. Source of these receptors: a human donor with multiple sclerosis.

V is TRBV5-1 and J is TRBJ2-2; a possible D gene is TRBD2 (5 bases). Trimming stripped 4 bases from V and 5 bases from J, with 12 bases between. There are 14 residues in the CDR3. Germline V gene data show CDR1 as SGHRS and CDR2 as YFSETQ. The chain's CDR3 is CASSLSDWTGELFF. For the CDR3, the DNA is TGCGCCAGCAGCCTCTCGGACTGGACCGGGGAGCTGTTTTTT.

CDR3 bases: TGTGCCAGCAGCCACCTAGTATCCAAAAACATTCAGTACTTC. It encodes CASSHLVSKNIQYF. This chain connects TRBV7-3 to TRBJ2-4; D unresolved. CDR1 is SGHTA, CDR2 FQGTGA, per germline. V was shortened by 5 bases and J by 2 bases, with 10 bases between the two germline ends. The CDR3 spans 14 residues.

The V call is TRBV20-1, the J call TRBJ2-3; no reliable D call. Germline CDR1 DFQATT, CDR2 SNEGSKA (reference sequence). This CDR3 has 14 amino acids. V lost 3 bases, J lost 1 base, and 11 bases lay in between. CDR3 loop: CSASPTVRTDTQYF. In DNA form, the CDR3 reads TGCAGTGCTAGTCCTACCGTCCGCACAGATACGCAGTATTTT.

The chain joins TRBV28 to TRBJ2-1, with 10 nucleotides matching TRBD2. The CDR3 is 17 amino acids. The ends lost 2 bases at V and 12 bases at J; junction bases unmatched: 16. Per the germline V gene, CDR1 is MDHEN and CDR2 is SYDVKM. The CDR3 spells CASSLPRLAGPSIGQFF. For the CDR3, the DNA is TGTGCCAGCAGTTTACCCCGACTAGCGGGCCCGAGTATAGGGCAGTTCTTC.

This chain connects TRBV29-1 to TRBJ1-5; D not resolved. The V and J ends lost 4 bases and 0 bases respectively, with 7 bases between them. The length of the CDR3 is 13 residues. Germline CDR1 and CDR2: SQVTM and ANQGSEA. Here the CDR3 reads CSVGRDSNQPQHF. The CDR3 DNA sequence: TGCAGCGTTGGCCGGGATAGCAATCAGCCCCAGCATTTT.

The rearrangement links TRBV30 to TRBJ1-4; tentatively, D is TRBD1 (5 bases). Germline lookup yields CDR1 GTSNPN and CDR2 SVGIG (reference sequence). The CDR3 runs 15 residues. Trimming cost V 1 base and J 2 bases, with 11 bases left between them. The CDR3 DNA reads TGTGCCTGGAGTGCGGTGGGACGGACTAATGAAAAACTGTTTTTT. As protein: CAWSAVGRTNEKLFF.

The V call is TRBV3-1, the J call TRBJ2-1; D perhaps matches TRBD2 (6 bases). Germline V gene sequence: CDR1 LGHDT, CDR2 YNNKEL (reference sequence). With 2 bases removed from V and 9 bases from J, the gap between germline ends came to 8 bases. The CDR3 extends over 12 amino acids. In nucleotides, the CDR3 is TGTGCCAGCAGCCAACTAGCGTTTGAGCAGTTCTTC. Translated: CASSQLAFEQFF.

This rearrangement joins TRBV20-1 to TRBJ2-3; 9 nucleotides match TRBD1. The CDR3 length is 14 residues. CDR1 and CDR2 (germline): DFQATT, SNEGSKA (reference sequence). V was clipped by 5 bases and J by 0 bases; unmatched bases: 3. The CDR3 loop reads CSAWGQGSTDTQYF. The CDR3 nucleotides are TGCAGTGCTTGGGGACAGGGTAGCACAGATACGCAGTATTTT.

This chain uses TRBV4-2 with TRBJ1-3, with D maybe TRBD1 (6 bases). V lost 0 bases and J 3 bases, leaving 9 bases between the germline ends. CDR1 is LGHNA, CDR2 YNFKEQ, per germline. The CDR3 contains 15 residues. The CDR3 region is CASSQDGQYGNTIYF. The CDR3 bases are TGTGCCAGCAGCCAAGATGGACAGTATGGAAACACCATATATTTT.